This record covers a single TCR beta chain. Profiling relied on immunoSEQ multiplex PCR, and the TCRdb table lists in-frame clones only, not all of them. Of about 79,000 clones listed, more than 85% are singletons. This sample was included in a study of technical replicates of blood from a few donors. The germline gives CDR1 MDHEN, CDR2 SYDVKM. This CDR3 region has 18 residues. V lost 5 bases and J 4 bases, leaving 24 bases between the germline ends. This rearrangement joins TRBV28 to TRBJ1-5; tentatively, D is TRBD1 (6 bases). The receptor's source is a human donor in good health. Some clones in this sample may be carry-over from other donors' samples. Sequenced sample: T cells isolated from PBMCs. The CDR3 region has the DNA TGTGCCAGCAGTAAAACCGCCGGGGCAGGGGCGCGGAATCAGCCCCAGCATTTT. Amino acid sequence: CASSKTAGAGARNQPQHF.